This entry concerns a single T cell receptor beta chain. What it recognizes is unknown. This sample is drawn from a study of Graves' ophthalmopathy and Graves' hyperthyroidism. Broader study findings: The study's model predicted ophthalmopathy progression at over 55% sensitivity and 72% to 85% specificity.

RNA transcripts were the template, and TCR beta CDR3 regions were amplified from them. First-round RT-PCR with HTBI primers preceded a second-round multiplex PCR. TCRdb independently ran MiXCR on the multiplex PCR reads; one entry per CDR3 protein. The sample has roughly 1.1 million distinct CDR3 sequences; about 38% are singletons. Trimming left V 6 bases short and J 7 bases short, with 19 bases between. This CDR3 spans 14 amino acids. Aged 18 to 65, hyperthyroidism patients had been newly diagnosed, with under 2 months' duration. Patients were excluded if they had other autoimmune diseases or uncontrolled infections, and likewise if pregnancy or lactation applied. The diagnosis combined clinical symptoms, thyroxine, TRAb, thyroid ultrasound and orbital computed tomography scans.

This TCR came from an adult man with Graves' hyperthyroidism. This chain uses TRBV12-3 or TRBV12-4 with TRBJ2-7, with D unclear. The sequenced material came from peripheral blood or thyroid tissue (not recorded which). CDR3 protein: CASRVAGLPWEQYF. CDR3 sequence (DNA): TGTGCCAGCAGAGTAGCCGGCCTGCCATGGGAGCAGTACTTC.